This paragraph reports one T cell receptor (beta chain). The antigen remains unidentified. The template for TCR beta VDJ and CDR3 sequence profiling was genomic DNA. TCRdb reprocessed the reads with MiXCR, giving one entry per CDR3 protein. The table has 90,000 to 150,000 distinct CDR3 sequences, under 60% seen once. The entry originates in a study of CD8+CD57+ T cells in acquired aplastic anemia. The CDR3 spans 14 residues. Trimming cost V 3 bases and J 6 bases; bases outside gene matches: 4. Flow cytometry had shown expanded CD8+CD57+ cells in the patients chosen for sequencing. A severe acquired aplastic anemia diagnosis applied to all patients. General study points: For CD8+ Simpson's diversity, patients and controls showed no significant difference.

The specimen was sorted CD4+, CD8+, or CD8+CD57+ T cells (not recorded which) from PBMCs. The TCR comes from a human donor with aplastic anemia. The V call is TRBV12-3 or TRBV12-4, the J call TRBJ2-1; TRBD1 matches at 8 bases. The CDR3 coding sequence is TGTGCCAGCAGTTTGGGACAGGTCGGCAATGAGCAGTTCTTC. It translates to CASSLGQVGNEQFF.